The 21 T cell receptor beta chains given below trace back to one sample, sequenced in a study of long-term antiretroviral therapy in people with HIV. The authors ran the immunoSEQ assay, v3.0, at survey level. Data came from immunoSEQ multiplex PCR; TCRdb stores just in-frame clones and leaves some out. This repertoire shows approximately 31,000 clones, over 70% found once; its top ten account for roughly 8%. This sample comprised unsorted PBMCs, obtained 3.1 years after starting antiretroviral therapy. The receptors here all came from a woman aged 45-59 years with HIV.

This clone has a handful of counts. V is TRBV29-1 and J is TRBJ2-2; TRBD1 might be the D (6 bases). CDR1 is SQVTM, CDR2 ANQGSEA, per germline. V lost 6 bases, J lost 1 base, and 12 bases lay in between. CDR3 size: 14 residues. CDR3 residues: CSVDRTVNTGELFF. The CDR3 nucleotides are TGCAGCGTAGATCGGACAGTGAACACCGGGGAGCTGTTTTTT.

This clone appeared a single time. The rearrangement uses TRBV7-6 and TRBJ2-7; the D gene is possibly TRBD1 (5 bases). V was pared by 1 base and J by 4 bases, with 14 bases between. This CDR3 has 15 amino acids. In germline, CDR1 is SGHVS, CDR2 FNYEAQ. CDR3 in amino acids: CASSLEGSSVYEQYF. The CDR3 DNA is TGTGCCAGCAGCTTAGAGGGGTCATCAGTATACGAGCAGTACTTC.

V usage is TRBV30 and J usage is TRBJ1-6, with D possibly matching TRBD1 (6 bases). The CDR3 extends over 15 amino acids. From germline, CDR1 is GTSNPN and CDR2 SVGIG (reference sequence). The ends were cut back, 3 bases at V and 13 bases at J, with 22 bases in the middle. In nucleotides, the CDR3 is TGTGCCTGGAGCTACAGGGAGAGTGTTGTTTCGCCCCTCCACTTT. Its protein is CAWSYRESVVSPLHF.

This chain links TRBV7-2 with TRBJ1-2; 9 nucleotides agree with TRBD1. Germline-derived CDR1 and CDR2 are SGHTA and FQGNSA. J lost 6 bases, V lost 4 bases, and 6 bases had no gene match. The CDR3 extends over 14 amino acids. The CDR3 sequence: CASSSDRGRNGYTF. CDR3 DNA: TGTGCCAGCAGCTCGGACAGGGGACGGAATGGCTACACCTTC.

The V gene is TRBV6-1, the J gene TRBJ1-5; D is undetermined. V was trimmed by 4 bases and J by 0 bases, leaving 7 bases between them. The CDR3 sequence is 14 residues long. Germline V gene sequence: CDR1 MNHNS, CDR2 SASEGT. The CDR3 region is CASSVGYSNQPQHF. CDR3 DNA: TGTGCCAGCAGTGTCGGTTATAGCAATCAGCCCCAGCATTTT.

This clone has just one count. The rearrangement links TRBV5-5 to TRBJ2-7, with D perhaps matching TRBD1 (6 bases). V was cut by 6 bases and J by 0 bases, with 10 bases left in between. Germline CDR1 and CDR2: SGHKS and YYEKEE (reference sequence). The CDR3 has 13 amino acids. In DNA, the CDR3 is TGTGCCAGCAACCGAGGGGGCTCCTACGAGCAGTACGTC. Translation: CASNRGGSYEQYV.

The chain couples TRBV9 to TRBJ2-2, with unresolved D. The CDR3 has 13 amino acids. Germline loops: CDR1 SGDLS, CDR2 YYNGEE. V shed 0 bases and J shed 6 bases, with 6 bases lying between them. CDR3 amino acids: CASSVVVPGELFF. DNA for the CDR3: TGTGCCAGCAGCGTAGTGGTGCCCGGGGAGCTGTTTTTT.

V gene TRBV25-1 combines with J gene TRBJ2-1; possibly TRBD1 for D (6 bases). Germline V gives CDR1 MGHDK, CDR2 SYGVNS. V gave up 8 bases and J gave up 0 bases, with 14 bases separating them. There are 15 residues in the CDR3. In DNA form, the CDR3 reads TGTGCCAGCGGGGACATTTTCGGCTCCTACAATGAGCAGTTCTTC. This encodes CASGDIFGSYNEQFF.

The table lists this clone with a count of one. This rearrangement joins TRBV7-3 to TRBJ2-2; D is ambiguous. Germline values: CDR1 SGHTA, CDR2 FQGTGA. This CDR3 has 17 amino acids. The germline V and J ends were trimmed by 0 bases and 0 bases, with 11 bases remaining between them. CDR3 bases: TGTGCCAGCAGCTTAACGTTCCCGGGTACGAACACCGGGGAGCTGTTTTTT. It translates to CASSLTFPGTNTGELFF.

The rearrangement joins TRBV2 to TRBJ2-2; D is undetermined. The V end lost 8 bases, the J end lost 5 bases, and 12 bases lay between the germline ends. CDR3 size: 13 residues. Germline CDR1 is SNHLY and CDR2 is FYNNEI. The CDR3: CASSFRSTGELFF. The CDR3 region has the DNA TGTGCCAGCTCTTTTCGGAGTACCGGGGAGCTGTTTTTT.

This sequence joins TRBV15 and TRBJ2-1; a possible D gene is TRBD1 (6 bases). V shed 3 bases and J shed 5 bases, with 14 bases lying between them. This CDR3 contains 15 residues. Germline values: CDR1 LNHNV, CDR2 YYDKDF (reference sequence). DNA of the CDR3: TGTGCCACCAGCAGGGAGACAGGAACTAACAATGAGCAGTTCTTC. Translation gives CATSRETGTNNEQFF.

The J gene is TRBJ2-7, the V gene TRBV7-3; 11 bases are a match to TRBD1. After removal of 5 bases from V and 5 bases from J, the junction contained 8 bases not matched to a gene. Looked up from germline, CDR1 is SGHTA and CDR2 is FQGTGA. The CDR3 loop spans 15 amino acids. CDR3 sequence (DNA): TGTGCCAGCAGCAAAGCCCCGGGACAGGGGGACGAGCAGTACTTC. This translates into CASSKAPGQGDEQYF.

The rearrangement joins TRBV4-2 to TRBJ2-1; 13 bases align to TRBD2. The ends lost 4 bases at V and 5 bases at J; junction bases unmatched: 8. CDR1 LGHNA and CDR2 YNFKEQ come from the germline V gene. The CDR3 length is 17 residues. DNA for the CDR3: TGTGCCAGCAGCCGAACTAGCGGGGGGGCTGATGACAATGAGCAGTTCTTC. Translated, it gives CASSRTSGGADDNEQFF.

This clone was observed once. The V and J genes are TRBV2 and TRBJ2-7; D unresolved. Germline CDR1 SNHLY, CDR2 FYNNEI. This CDR3 is 12 amino acids long. The V gene lost 4 bases and the J gene lost 5 bases, with 9 bases spanning the gap. CDR3 loop: CASSGERNEQYF. The CDR3 DNA reads as TGTGCCAGCAGTGGGGAAAGAAACGAGCAGTACTTC.

The chain employs TRBV4-2 and TRBJ1-4; D remains unclear. CDR3 size: 16 residues. The ends were cut back, 0 bases at V and 4 bases at J, with 12 bases in the middle. The germline gives CDR1 LGHNA, CDR2 YNFKEQ. Here the CDR3 DNA reads TGTGCCAGCAGCCAAGATTTGGGCGCTGGTAATGAAAAACTGTTTTTT. It is translated as CASSQDLGAGNEKLFF.

The chain couples TRBV30 to TRBJ2-2, with 9 bases matching TRBD1. The CDR3 totals 14 residues. The V gene's germline CDR1 is GTSNPN and CDR2 SVGIG (reference sequence). With V trimmed by 5 bases and J by 4 bases, 5 bases remained unmatched. The CDR3 region is CAWCRDRATGELFF. Written as DNA, the CDR3 is TGTGCCTGGTGCCGGGACAGGGCCACCGGGGAGCTGTTTTTT.

The rearrangement joins TRBV4-1 to TRBJ1-2; no clear D gene. The CDR3 loop spans 15 amino acids. V was pared by 2 bases and J by 0 bases, with 10 bases between. Germline V gene data show CDR1 as MGHRA and CDR2 as YSYEKL. CDR3 residues: CASSQLPAANYGYTF. The CDR3 DNA sequence: TGCGCCAGCAGCCAACTTCCCGCAGCTAACTATGGCTACACCTTC.

This clone has only a few counts. V is TRBV18 and J is TRBJ1-2; 8 bases agree with TRBD1. Unmatched junction bases numbered 4, after V lost 5 bases and J lost 5 bases. The CDR3 runs to 13 residues. Per the germline V gene, CDR1 is KGHSH and CDR2 is LQKENI. DNA of the CDR3: TGTGCCAGCTCAACTACAGGGGGTTATGGCTACACCTTC. Translating it yields CASSTTGGYGYTF.

Only a few counts were recorded for this clone. V is TRBV5-8 and J is TRBJ1-2; TRBD1 matches 7 bases. Trimming at V came to 6 bases and at J to 5 bases, leaving 10 bases not matched to a gene. The CDR3 totals 14 residues. Germline V CDR1 and CDR2: SGHTS, YDEGEE. CDR3 nucleotide sequence: TGTGCCAGCACCCAGCGCGAGACAGGGTATGGCTACACCTTC. It translates to CASTQRETGYGYTF. Using reference TRBV5-8 and TRBJ1-2 for the parts outside the CDR3, the full variable domain is EAGVTQSPTHLIKTRGQQATLRCSPISGHTSVYWYQQALGLGLQFLLWYDEGEERNRGNFPPRFSGRQFPNYSSELNVNALELEDSALYLCASTQRETGYGYTFGSGTRLTVV.

The CDR3 sequence: CASSLTGTKPEAFF. CDR3 DNA: TGTGCCAGCAGTTTAACCGGGACGAAGCCTGAAGCTTTCTTT. This chain connects TRBV6-6 to TRBJ1-1; perhaps TRBD1 as D (5 bases). There are 14 residues in the CDR3. V was shortened by 4 bases and J by 6 bases, with 15 bases between the two germline ends. The germline gives CDR1 MNHNY, CDR2 SVGAGI (reference sequence).

The rearrangement uses TRBV1 and TRBJ2-1; the DNA was not used to check the table's D call, TRBD2. TRBV1 is a pseudogene locus. CDR3 length equals 18 residues. DNA of the CDR3: TGCACCAGCAGCCAAGATCTAGTGGGACTAGCGGGGGTCAATGAGCAGTTCTTC. This encodes CTSSQDLVGLAGVNEQFF.